This is a list of T cell receptor beta chains from one sample in a study of OX40 agonist ivuxolimab in advanced cancers. The data were produced by immunoSEQ multiplex PCR, yet TCRdb's version contains in-frame clones alone and is incomplete. The data contain approximately 70,000 clones, 85% to 90% of them singletons. Specimen: CD4+ or CD8+ T cells sorted from blood, collected in a trial of the OX40 agonist ivuxolimab. These receptors were obtained from an adult with an advanced solid tumor such as melanoma, head and neck, liver or kidney cancer. Both conserved end residues are part of each CDR3. The D gene is left open where the match is weak.

d_call j_call v_call cdr3_nt cdr3_aa
- TRBJ2-1 TRBV28 TGTGCCAGCAGCCTACAGGGTAGCTCCTACAATGAGCAGTTCTTC CASSLQGSSYNEQFF
- TRBJ1-1 TRBV2 TGTGCCAGCATCTTAGACAGGTACACTGAAGCTTTCTTT CASILDRYTEAFF
- TRBJ1-2 TRBV2 TGTGCCAGCAGTGTCGGGGGGTCTTGGACTAACTATGGCTACACCTTC CASSVGGSWTNYGYTF
- TRBJ2-7 TRBV13 TGTGCCAGCAGCTTCAGGGGCGAGTCCTACGAGCAGTACTTC CASSFRGESYEQYF
- TRBJ1-3 TRBV5-1 TGCGCCAGCAGCCCCGGGACACCTAGTCCTGGAAACACCATATATTTT CASSPGTPSPGNTIYF
- TRBJ1-1 TRBV10-3 TGTGCCATCACCCCCCCAGGGAGCACTGAAGCTTTCTTT CAITPPGSTEAFF
TRBD2 TRBJ2-1 TRBV5-4 TGTGCCAGCAGCTTGAGTCTAGCGGTAGACAATGAGCAGTTCTTC CASSLSLAVDNEQFF
- TRBJ1-2 TRBV7-9 TGTGCCAGCAGCTCGGGTACAGGGAACTATGGCTACACCTTC CASSSGTGNYGYTF
TRBD1 TRBJ1-2 TRBV28 TGTGCCAGCGCTAACCCCGGACAGGGGGCAAACGATGGCTACACCTTC CASANPGQGANDGYTF
- TRBJ1-6 TRBV4-3 TGCGCCAGCAGCCAAGAACCGGGGAGGGGGATTAATTCACCCCTCCACTTT CASSQEPGRGINSPLHF